The clone carrying this T cell receptor beta chain was seen just once. This record comes from a study of blood T cell repertoires in COVID-19. About the research overall: Material from acute and convalescent COVID-19 was sourced from the United States, Italy and Spain. The cDNA or gDNA used as material had been derived from T cells, B-cell-depleted T cells, or PBMCs.

The assay was immunoSEQ multiplex PCR, and TCRdb's table has in-frame clones only and misses some. Among about 310,000 clones, about 90% were seen once, and the ten largest hold roughly 8%. The CDR3 covers 16 residues. Trimming pared 0 bases from V and 2 bases from J, leaving 12 bases between. Germline lookup yields CDR1 SGHTA and CDR2 FQGNSA. Sequenced material: peripheral blood. This chain uses TRBV7-2 with TRBJ2-3; possibly TRBD2 for D (5 bases). The source is a woman aged 45 to 65 who had recovered from COVID-19. The CDR3 is CASSLALLATTDTQYF. DNA of the CDR3: TGTGCCAGCAGCTTAGCGCTCTTAGCGACCACAGATACGCAGTATTTT.